One and the same sample provided the 22 T cell receptor beta chains below, sequenced in a study of tumor-infiltrating lymphocytes in localized non-small cell lung cancer. Profiled with immunoSEQ multiplex PCR; TCRdb holds only in-frame clones, not every one. This repertoire shows around 13,000 clones, 70% to 90% found once; its top ten account for around 3.6%. Specimen: uninvolved lung tissue not adjacent to the tumor. The receptors here all came from a human donor with non-small cell lung cancer.

V gene TRBV2 combines with J gene TRBJ2-5; no clear D. This CDR3 is 13 amino acids long. V lost 7 bases to trimming and J lost 5 bases, with 14 bases between them. The germline V gene has CDR1 SNHLY and CDR2 FYNNEI. Written as DNA, the CDR3 is TGTGCCAGCATAAGTGGTATCCGGGAGACCCAGTACTTC. This codes for CASISGIRETQYF.

J is TRBJ2-3 and V is TRBV5-4; 13 bases align to TRBD2. V trimming: 4 bases; J trimming: 1 base; junction bases outside the gene matches: 6. Germline loops: CDR1 SGHNT, CDR2 YYREEE (reference sequence). CDR3 size: 17 residues. The CDR3 bases are TGTGCCAGCAGCGTAAGACTAGCGGGGGGTGGCACAGATACGCAGTATTTT. Its translation is CASSVRLAGGGTDTQYF.

This clone appeared a single time. This chain connects TRBV18 to TRBJ1-2, with 8 bases aligning to TRBD1. The germline V gene encodes CDR1 KGHSH and CDR2 LQKENI. V shed 0 bases, J shed 6 bases, and the junction held 12 bases outside the gene matches. The CDR3 length is 17 residues. The CDR3 DNA is TGTGCCAGCTCACCACCTACCCGACAGGGGAAACGGCATGGCTACACCTTC. This sequence encodes CASSPPTRQGKRHGYTF. Full variable domain (remainder filled in from reference TRBV18 and TRBJ1-2): NAGVMQNPRHLVRRRGQEARLRCSPMKGHSHVYWYRQLPEEGLKFMVYLQKENIIDESGMPKERFSAEFPKEGPSILRIQQVVRGDSAAYFCASSPPTRQGKRHGYTFGSGTRLTVV.

Written as DNA, the CDR3 is TGCGCCAGCACCCCGGGACCGACCACCCTGTCGCAGTATTTT. It codes for CASTPGPTTLSQYF. The chain has TRBV23-1 and TRBJ2-3, with D perhaps TRBD1 or TRBD2 (5 bases each). TRBV23-1 carries the ORF label, with uncertain function. The germline V and J ends were trimmed by 7 bases and 10 bases, with 21 bases remaining between them. The CDR3 length is 14 residues.

The chain joins TRBV30 to TRBJ1-3, with D unresolved. With 2 bases removed from V and 1 base from J, the gap between germline ends came to 0 bases. Per the germline V gene, CDR1 is GTSNPN and CDR2 is SVGIG (reference sequence). The CDR3 sequence is 11 residues long. For the CDR3, the DNA is TGTGCCTGGAGTTCTGGAAACACCATATATTTT. This gives the protein CAWSSGNTIYF.

The V gene is TRBV7-9, the J gene TRBJ1-2; unclear D gene. This CDR3 comprises 16 residues. The germline V gene has CDR1 SEHNR and CDR2 FQNEAQ (reference sequence). Trimming cost V 5 bases and J 0 bases, with 16 bases left between them. This CDR3 reads CASSPPAGGANYGYTF. CDR3 nucleotide sequence: TGTGCCAGCAGCCCGCCGGCCGGTGGAGCTAACTATGGCTACACCTTC.

The rearrangement links TRBV5-7 to TRBJ1-5; perhaps TRBD1 as D (5 bases). TRBV5-7 carries the ORF label, with uncertain function. Trimming cost V 1 base and J 11 bases, with 25 bases left between them. CDR3 length: 17 amino acids. This chain's CDR3 is CASSLSGRVNSKSAQHF. In DNA form, the CDR3 reads TGTGCCAGCAGCTTGTCGGGCAGGGTGAATAGCAAATCAGCCCAGCATTTT.

This clone was seen a single time. This chain joins TRBV11-2 and TRBJ1-3; no firm D call. The CDR3 totals 16 residues. CDR1 is SGHAT, CDR2 FQNNGV, per germline. V shed 4 bases and J shed 0 bases, with 13 bases lying between them. DNA of the CDR3: TGTGCCAGCAGCTCGCATGTGATAAGCTCTGGAAACACCATATATTTT. This gives the protein CASSSHVISSGNTIYF.

The chain employs TRBV6-7 and TRBJ1-2, with no clear D. TRBV6-7 belongs to the ORF category, with a function that is uncertain. V lost 5 bases to trimming and J lost 0 bases, with 13 bases between them. The CDR3 sequence is 15 residues long. CDR3 coding DNA: TGTGCCAGCAGTACCCGGACCCCCACTAACTATGGCTACACCTTC. It is translated as CASSTRTPTNYGYTF.

The CDR3 protein is CSGTFYNEQFF. In nucleotides, the CDR3 is TGCAGCGGCACGTTCTACAATGAGCAGTTCTTC. The rearrangement uses TRBV29-1 and TRBJ2-1, with D uncertain. CDR1 SQVTM and CDR2 ANQGSEA come from the germline V gene. This CDR3 comprises 11 residues. Trimming removed 7 bases at V and 3 bases at J, with 7 bases between.

The DNA of the CDR3 is TGTGCCAGCAGCTCCCCCACAGATACGCAGTATTTT. It codes for CASSSPTDTQYF. This chain uses TRBV9 with TRBJ2-3; no firm D call. Germline CDR1 and CDR2: SGDLS and YYNGEE. Trimming removed 4 bases at V and 2 bases at J, with 5 bases between. The CDR3 extends over 12 amino acids.

CDR3 sequence (DNA): TGTGCCAGCAGTGAAAGTTGGGCGGCTAATTCACCCCTCCACTTT. It yields the protein CASSESWAANSPLHF. V gene TRBV2 combines with J gene TRBJ1-6; D is ambiguous. Germline values: CDR1 SNHLY, CDR2 FYNNEI. Between the trimmed V and J ends, which lost 2 bases and 6 bases, there was a span of 11 bases. The CDR3 spans 15 residues.

The CDR3 nucleotides read TGTGCCAGCAGCTCTCCGGGACAGCAAGAGACCCAGTACTTC. Translating gives CASSSPGQQETQYF. The rearrangement uses TRBV7-9 and TRBJ2-5, with 7 bases aligning to TRBD1. The junction had 4 bases not matched to a gene; V was cut back by 4 bases and J by 2 bases. Germline V gene sequence: CDR1 SEHNR, CDR2 FQNEAQ (reference sequence). This CDR3 comprises 14 residues.

The chain combines TRBV10-2 with TRBJ2-7; D gene ambiguous. The CDR3 is 10 amino acids. The V gene lost 2 bases and the J gene lost 9 bases, with 5 bases spanning the gap. CDR1 is WSHSY and CDR2 is SAAADI in the germline V gene. The CDR3 region is CASSEGRQYF. The CDR3 bases are TGCGCCAGCAGTGAGGGGCGGCAGTACTTC.

This chain uses TRBV6-1 with TRBJ1-1; D remains ambiguous. CDR1 MNHNS and CDR2 SASEGT come from the germline V gene. The CDR3 has 14 amino acids. V lost 2 bases and J lost 4, with 11 bases in between. The CDR3 spells CASSEKESATEAFF. As DNA, the CDR3 is TGTGCCAGCAGTGAAAAGGAAAGCGCCACTGAAGCTTTCTTT.

This clone showed up just once. This chain joins TRBV7-9 and TRBJ1-5; D unresolved. Deletions cut 5 bases from V and 5 bases from J, with 13 bases between. Per the germline V gene, CDR1 is SEHNR and CDR2 is FQNEAQ (reference sequence). The CDR3 consists of 14 residues. The CDR3 loop reads CASSPENTYQPQHF. The CDR3 DNA is TGTGCCAGCAGCCCTGAGAACACCTATCAGCCCCAGCATTTT.

The DNA for the CDR3 is TGTGCCAGTGGGGACAGGGGGCTTACTGAAGCTTTCTTT. This gives the protein CASGDRGLTEAFF. The rearrangement joins TRBV19 to TRBJ1-1; 12 bases fit TRBD1. Germline loops: CDR1 LNHDA, CDR2 SQIVND (reference sequence). With 8 bases clipped from V and 5 bases from J, the junction kept 3 bases outside the gene matches. The CDR3 extends over 13 amino acids.

In nucleotides, the CDR3 is TGTGCCAGCAGCAAGGGACCCCACGGGGACGAGCAGTACTTC. It encodes CASSKGPHGDEQYF. The genes are TRBV7-8 and TRBJ2-7, with D perhaps assigned TRBD1 or TRBD2 (5 bases each). V was clipped by 5 bases and J by 5 bases, with 16 bases between them. CDR1 and CDR2 from the germline V gene are SGHVS and FQNEAQ. CDR3 size: 14 residues.

This chain joins TRBV2 and TRBJ2-5; the match to TRBD2 covers 11 bases. V was pared by 4 bases and J by 0 bases, with 7 bases of the junction left unmatched. Germline-derived CDR1 and CDR2 are SNHLY and FYNNEI. CDR3 length: 17 residues. This CDR3 is CASSAGSGRANQETQYF. The CDR3 region has the DNA TGTGCCAGCAGTGCAGGTAGCGGGAGGGCCAACCAAGAGACCCAGTACTTC.

This chain uses TRBV18 with TRBJ2-2, with 9 bases identical to TRBD1. CDR1 KGHSH and CDR2 LQKENI come from the germline V gene. The CDR3 totals 17 residues. The V and J ends lost 2 bases and 6 bases, in that order; junction bases with no gene match: 10. Here the CDR3 reads CASSPSSGQGIPGELFF. Written as DNA, the CDR3 is TGTGCCAGCTCACCAAGTTCTGGACAGGGGATCCCCGGGGAGCTGTTTTTT. Using reference TRBV18 and TRBJ2-2 for the parts outside the CDR3, the full variable domain is NAGVMQNPRHLVRRRGQEARLRCSPMKGHSHVYWYRQLPEEGLKFMVYLQKENIIDESGMPKERFSAEFPKEGPSILRIQQVVRGDSAAYFCASSPSSGQGIPGELFFGEGSRLTVL.

The chain recombines TRBV15 with TRBJ1-2; 9 nucleotides align to TRBD1. J lost 8 bases, V lost 2 bases, and 12 bases had no gene match. Germline V lookup: CDR1 LNHNV, CDR2 YYDKDF (reference sequence). The CDR3 consists of 16 residues. CDR3 loop: CATSRLRGQGIGGYTF. In nucleotides, the CDR3 is TGTGCCACCAGCAGATTAAGGGGACAGGGAATCGGAGGCTACACCTTC.

This clone was observed a single time. The chain has TRBV7-2 and TRBJ1-2, with D unclear. Germline-derived CDR1 and CDR2 are SGHTA and FQGNSA. The CDR3 extends over 15 amino acids. V was cut by 1 base and J by 1 base, with 10 bases left in between. CDR3 amino acids: CASSLVVAGNYGYTF. In DNA, the CDR3 is TGTGCCAGCAGCTTAGTGGTGGCCGGTAACTATGGCTACACCTTC.